This TCR beta chain is drawn from a study of T cell repertoires in cytomegalovirus infection. Broader study findings: CMV-specific TCR beta clonotypes restricted by HLA-C dominated the ex vivo response.

For this clonotype: The antigen remains unidentified.

MiXCR, run by TCRdb on the reads, gives a single entry per CDR3 protein. The top ten clones hold roughly 20% of a sample with 640,000 or so distinct CDR3 sequences, 30% to 40% of them seen once. V was trimmed by 0 bases and J by 8 bases, leaving 11 bases between them. CDR3 size: 13 residues. Germline loops: CDR1 SGHRS, CDR2 YFSETQ. The sample in question was cultured PBMCs, obtained from culture after CMV antigen stimulation. The source is a human donor in good health (CMV status not recorded). Some clones in this sample may be carry-over from other donors' samples. The chain couples TRBV5-1 to TRBJ1-2; D gene ambiguous. CDR3: CASSLGQSEGYTF. The CDR3 nucleotides are TGCGCCAGCAGCTTGGGACAATCCGAGGGCTACACCTTC.